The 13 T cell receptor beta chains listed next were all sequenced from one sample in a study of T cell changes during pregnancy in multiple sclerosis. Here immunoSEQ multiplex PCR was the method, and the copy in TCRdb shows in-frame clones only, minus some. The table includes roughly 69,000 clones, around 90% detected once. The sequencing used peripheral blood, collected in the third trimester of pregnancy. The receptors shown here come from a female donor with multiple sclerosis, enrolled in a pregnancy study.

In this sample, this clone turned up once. The CDR3 DNA reads TGTGCCAGTAGTACCCTGACAGCGCTCAGGGAGCTGTTTTTT. Its translation is CASSTLTALRELFF. The chain has TRBV19 and TRBJ2-2, with D possibly being TRBD1 (5 bases). CDR1 and CDR2 (germline): LNHDA, SQIVND (reference sequence). The germline V and J ends were trimmed by 4 bases and 9 bases, with 15 bases remaining between them. The CDR3 spans 14 residues.

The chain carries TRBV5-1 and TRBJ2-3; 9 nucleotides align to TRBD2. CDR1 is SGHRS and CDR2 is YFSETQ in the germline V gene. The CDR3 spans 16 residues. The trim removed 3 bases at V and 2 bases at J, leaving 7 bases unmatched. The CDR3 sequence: CASSSRLAVNTDTQYF. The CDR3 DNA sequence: TGCGCCAGCAGCTCCAGACTAGCGGTGAACACAGATACGCAGTATTTT.

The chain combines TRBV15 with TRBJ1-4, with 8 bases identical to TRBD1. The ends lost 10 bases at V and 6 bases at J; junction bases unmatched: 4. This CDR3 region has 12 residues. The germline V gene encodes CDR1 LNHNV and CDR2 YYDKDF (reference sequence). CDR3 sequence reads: CASGQGYEKLFF. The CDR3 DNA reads TGTGCCAGCGGACAGGGATATGAAAAACTGTTTTTT.

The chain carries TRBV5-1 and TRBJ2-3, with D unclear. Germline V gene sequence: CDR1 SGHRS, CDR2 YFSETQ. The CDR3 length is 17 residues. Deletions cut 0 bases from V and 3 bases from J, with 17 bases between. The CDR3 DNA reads TGCGCCAGCAGCTTGGGGTTTCTGGCAGGAACTACAGATACGCAGTATTTT. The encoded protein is CASSLGFLAGTTDTQYF.

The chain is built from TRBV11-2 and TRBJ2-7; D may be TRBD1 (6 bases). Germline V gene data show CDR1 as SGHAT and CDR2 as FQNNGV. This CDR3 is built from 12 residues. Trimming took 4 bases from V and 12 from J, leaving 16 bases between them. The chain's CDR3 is CASSSDRPNMYF. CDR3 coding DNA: TGTGCCAGCAGCTCCGACAGGCCGAACATGTACTTC.

CDR3 residues: CASSKRGASGQGAREQYF. The DNA for the CDR3 is TGTGCCAGCAGCAAAAGGGGGGCATCGGGACAGGGGGCAAGGGAGCAGTACTTC. The J gene is TRBJ2-7, the V gene TRBV21-1; TRBD1 is taken as the D call from the table, unchecked against the DNA. TRBV21-1 is given as a pseudogene. The CDR3 length is 18 residues.

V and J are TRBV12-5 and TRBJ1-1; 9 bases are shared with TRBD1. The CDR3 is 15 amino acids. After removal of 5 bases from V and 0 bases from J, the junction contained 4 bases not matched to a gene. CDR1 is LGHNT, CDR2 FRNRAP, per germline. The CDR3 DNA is TGTGCTAGTGGTGGACAGGGGTCCGTGAACACTGAAGCTTTCTTT. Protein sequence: CASGGQGSVNTEAFF. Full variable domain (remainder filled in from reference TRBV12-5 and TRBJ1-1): DARVTQTPRHKVTEMGQEVTMRCQPILGHNTVFWYRQTMMQGLELLAYFRNRAPLDDSGMPKDRFSAEMPDATLATLKIQPSEPRDSAVYFCASGGQGSVNTEAFFGQGTRLTVV.

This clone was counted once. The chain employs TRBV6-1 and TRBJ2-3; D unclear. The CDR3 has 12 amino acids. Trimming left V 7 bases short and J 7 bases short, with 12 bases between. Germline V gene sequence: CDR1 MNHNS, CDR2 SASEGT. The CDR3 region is CASTTLRNTQYF. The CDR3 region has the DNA TGTGCCAGCACCACGCTCAGGAATACGCAGTATTTT.

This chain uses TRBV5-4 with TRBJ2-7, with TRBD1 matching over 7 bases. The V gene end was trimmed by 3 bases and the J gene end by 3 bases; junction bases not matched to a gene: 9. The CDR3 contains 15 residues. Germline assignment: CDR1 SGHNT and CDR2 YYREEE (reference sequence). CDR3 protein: CASSSKGGAGYEQYF. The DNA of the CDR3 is TGTGCCAGCAGCTCAAAAGGGGGCGCAGGCTACGAGCAGTACTTC.

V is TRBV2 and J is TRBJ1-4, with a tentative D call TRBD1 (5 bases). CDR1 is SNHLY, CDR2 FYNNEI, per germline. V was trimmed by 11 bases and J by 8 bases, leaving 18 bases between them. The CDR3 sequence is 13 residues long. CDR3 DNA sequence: TGTGCCGGAGAGACAGCCGGTCGGGAAAAACTGTTTTTT. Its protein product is CAGETAGREKLFF. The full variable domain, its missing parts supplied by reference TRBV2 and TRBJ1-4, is EPEVTQTPSHQVTQMGQEVILRCVPISNHLYFYWYRQILGQKVEFLVSFYNNEISEKSEIFDDQFSVERPDGSNFTLKIRSTKLEDSAMYFCAGETAGREKLFFGSGTQLSVL.

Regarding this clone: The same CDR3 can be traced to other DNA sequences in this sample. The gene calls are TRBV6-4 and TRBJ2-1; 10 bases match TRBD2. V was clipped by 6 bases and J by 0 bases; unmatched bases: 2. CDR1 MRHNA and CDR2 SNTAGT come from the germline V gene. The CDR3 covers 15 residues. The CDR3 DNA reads TGTGCCAGCAGCGAGCGGGGGGGCTCCTACAATGAGCAGTTCTTC. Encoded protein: CASSERGGSYNEQFF.

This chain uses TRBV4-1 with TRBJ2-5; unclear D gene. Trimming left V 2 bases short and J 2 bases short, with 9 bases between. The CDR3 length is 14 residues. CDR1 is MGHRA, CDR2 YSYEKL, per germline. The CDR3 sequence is CASSQHGAQETQYF. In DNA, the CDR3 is TGCGCCAGCAGCCAACACGGAGCTCAAGAGACCCAGTACTTC.

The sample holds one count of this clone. The CDR3 DNA sequence: TGCGCCAGCAGTCGGGTTACAGGGGGGGCTAGATGGTCACCCCTCCACTTT. This translates into CASSRVTGGARWSPLHF. The chain combines TRBV23-1 with TRBJ1-6; 8 positions match TRBD1. TRBV23-1 is classed as an ORF, of uncertain function. Trimming cost V 4 bases and J 10 bases; bases outside gene matches: 15. The CDR3 length is 17 residues.